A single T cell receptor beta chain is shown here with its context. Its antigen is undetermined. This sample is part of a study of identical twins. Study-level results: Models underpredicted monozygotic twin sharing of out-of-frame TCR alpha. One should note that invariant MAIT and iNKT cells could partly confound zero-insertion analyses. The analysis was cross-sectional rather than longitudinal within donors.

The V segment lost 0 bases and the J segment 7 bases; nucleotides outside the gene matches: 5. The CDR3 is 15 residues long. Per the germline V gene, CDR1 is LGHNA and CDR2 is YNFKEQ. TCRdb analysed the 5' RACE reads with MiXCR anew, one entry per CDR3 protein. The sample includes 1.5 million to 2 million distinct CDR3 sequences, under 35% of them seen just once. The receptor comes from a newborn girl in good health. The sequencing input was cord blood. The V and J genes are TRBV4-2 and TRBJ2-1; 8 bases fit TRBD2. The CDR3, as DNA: TGTGCCAGCAGCCAAGATTGGGGCGGGGGGAATGAGCAGTTCTTC. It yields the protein CASSQDWGGGNEQFF.